The 20 T cell receptor beta chains given below trace back to one sample, sequenced in a study of control samples from healthy donors and cancer patients. TCRdb keeps only in-frame clones here, not all; method: immunoSEQ multiplex PCR. The repertoire holds roughly 450,000 clones, approximately 92% seen once, with about 6.3% in the top ten. The sequenced sample consisted of PBMCs. The source is a man in his forties with head and neck cancer.

This clone was observed a handful of times. CDR3 amino acids: CASSLNFAYNEQFF. Written as DNA, the CDR3 is TGTGCCAGCAGCTTAAACTTTGCCTACAATGAGCAGTTCTTC. The rearrangement joins TRBV7-2 to TRBJ2-1; D remains ambiguous. This CDR3 is built from 14 residues. The germline V gene encodes CDR1 SGHTA and CDR2 FQGNSA. Trimming removed 2 bases at V and 2 bases at J, with 7 bases between.

This clone was seen only a few times. The V gene is TRBV28, the J gene TRBJ2-7; D remains ambiguous. The CDR3 has 12 residues. V lost 2 bases to trimming and J lost 7 bases, with 9 bases between them. Per germline, CDR1 MDHEN and CDR2 SYDVKM. Here the CDR3 reads CASSLVTREQYF. The CDR3 DNA sequence: TGTGCCAGCAGTTTAGTTACCCGGGAGCAGTACTTC. Full variable domain (remainder filled in from reference TRBV28 and TRBJ2-7): DVKVTQSSRYLVKRTGEKVFLECVQDMDHENMFWYRQDPGLGLRLIYFSYDVKMKEKGDIPEGYSVSREKKERFSLILESASTNQTSMYLCASSLVTREQYFGPGTRLTVT.

The rearrangement joins TRBV28 to TRBJ1-5; no definite D call. Trimming shortened V by 5 bases and J by 0 bases, and 8 bases separated the two germline ends. This CDR3 spans 14 amino acids. Germline values: CDR1 MDHEN, CDR2 SYDVKM. The CDR3 DNA follows: TGTGCCAGCAGTCGGGCCCTTAGCAATCAGCCCCAGCATTTT. Its translation is CASSRALSNQPQHF.

In its sample, this clone was seen once. The chain combines TRBV11-3 with TRBJ2-1, with D tentatively TRBD2 (6 bases). V lost 6 bases and J lost 0, with 18 bases in between. The CDR3 extends over 17 amino acids. Germline V CDR1 and CDR2: SGHNT, YENEEA. CDR3 sequence (DNA): TGTGCCAGCAGTTCCGTCGTTGGGCGGGGCTCCTACAATGAGCAGTTCTTC. It translates to CASSSVVGRGSYNEQFF.

The rearrangement links TRBV7-3 to TRBJ2-5; D remains ambiguous. V was shortened by 3 bases and J by 0 bases, with 5 bases between the two germline ends. Germline CDR1 is SGHTA and CDR2 is FQGTGA. The CDR3 contains 13 residues. The CDR3 region is CASSFNHQETQYF. CDR3 sequence (DNA): TGTGCCAGCAGCTTCAACCACCAAGAGACCCAGTACTTC.

This clone was recorded only once. The chain employs TRBV7-8 and TRBJ1-1; D may be TRBD1 (6 bases). The CDR3 spans 15 residues. The germline gives CDR1 SGHVS, CDR2 FQNEAQ. V gave up 5 bases and J gave up 3 bases, with 16 bases separating them. The CDR3 DNA reads as TGTGCCAGCAGCCGAGGACAGCTCCTCGACACTGAAGCTTTCTTT. It translates to CASSRGQLLDTEAFF.

J is TRBJ2-7 and V is TRBV6-5; maybe TRBD1 (5 bases). Trimming pared 6 bases from V and 3 bases from J, leaving 18 bases between. The CDR3 contains 15 residues. Per the germline V gene, CDR1 is MNHEY and CDR2 is SVGAGI. CDR3 loop: CASSPRQGPDYEQYF. The DNA of the CDR3 is TGTGCCAGCAGCCCCCGGCAGGGCCCCGACTACGAGCAGTACTTC.

This clone appeared a single time. The V and J genes are TRBV29-1 and TRBJ2-1; 8 bases fit TRBD1. This CDR3 region has 16 residues. V trimming: 1 base; J trimming: 3 bases; junction bases outside the gene matches: 8. Germline-derived CDR1 and CDR2 are SQVTM and ANQGSEA. CDR3 protein: CSVEGLEGQDYNEQFF. CDR3 nucleotides: TGCAGCGTTGAAGGGTTAGAGGGACAGGACTACAATGAGCAGTTCTTC.

The chain uses TRBV19 and TRBJ1-2, with D maybe TRBD1 (6 bases). Between the trimmed V and J ends, which lost 1 base and 3 bases, there was a span of 9 bases. The CDR3 covers 14 residues. Germline values: CDR1 LNHDA, CDR2 SQIVND (reference sequence). CDR3 protein: CASSIGPGDYGYTF. As DNA, the CDR3 is TGTGCCAGTAGTATAGGCCCAGGGGACTATGGCTACACCTTC.

In regard to this clone: This specimen includes other DNA sequences encoding the same CDR3. The chain combines TRBV30 with TRBJ1-5; TRBD1 matches 8 bases. The junction had 7 bases not matched to a gene; V was cut back by 3 bases and J by 6 bases. Germline CDR1 GTSNPN, CDR2 SVGIG (reference sequence). The CDR3 totals 14 residues. The CDR3 sequence: CAWSGDRGGQPQHF. The DNA of the CDR3 is TGTGCCTGGAGCGGAGACAGGGGAGGTCAGCCCCAGCATTTT.

The CDR3 coding sequence is TGTGCCAGCAGTTTACTCGGGGGAGAGACCCAGTACTTC. This sequence encodes CASSLLGGETQYF. The chain is built from TRBV27 and TRBJ2-5, with D possibly TRBD2 on 6 matching bases. Germline CDR1 MNHEY, CDR2 SMNVEV (reference sequence). V was shortened by 2 bases and J by 4 bases, with 8 bases between the two germline ends. CDR3 length: 13 residues.

The chain uses TRBV4-1 and TRBJ1-3, with 9 bases that match TRBD1. V lost 2 bases and J lost 6; bases outside the gene matches: 11. Germline V gives CDR1 MGHRA, CDR2 YSYEKL. The CDR3 is made up of 17 amino acids. DNA for the CDR3: TGCGCCAGCAGCCAAAGTCATCAGGACAGGGGAGAAAACACCATATATTTT. Encoded protein: CASSQSHQDRGENTIYF.

This clone appeared a few times. The rearrangement links TRBV28 to TRBJ2-3; 16 bases fit TRBD2. This CDR3 spans 17 amino acids. Germline CDR1 reads MDHEN; CDR2 reads SYDVKM. The V and J ends lost 8 bases and 6 bases, in that order; junction bases with no gene match: 11. The CDR3: CASANPGLAGGVDTQYF. CDR3 coding DNA: TGTGCCAGCGCCAACCCGGGACTAGCGGGGGGGGTCGATACGCAGTATTTT.

DNA of the CDR3: TGCGCCAGCAGCCAAGATTCGGGAAGGTTACGTCAGCCCCAGCATTTT. This gives the protein CASSQDSGRLRQPQHF. The gene calls are TRBV4-1 and TRBJ1-5; D unclear. CDR1 is MGHRA, CDR2 YSYEKL, per germline. V dropped 0 bases and J dropped 6 bases, with 15 bases sitting between them. CDR3 size: 16 residues.

The chain recombines TRBV5-1 with TRBJ2-2, with D possibly matching TRBD2 (5 bases). The CDR3 contains 17 residues. Trimming shortened V by 0 bases and J by 1 base, and 13 bases separated the two germline ends. CDR1 is SGHRS and CDR2 is YFSETQ in the germline V gene. CDR3 DNA sequence: TGCGCCAGCAGCTTGGGTCTTGGACTGGTGAACACCGGGGAGCTGTTTTTT. It specifies CASSLGLGLVNTGELFF.

The V gene is TRBV7-3, the J gene TRBJ2-2, with a tentative D call TRBD1 (6 bases). Trimming removed 1 base from V and 6 bases from J, with 9 bases in between. The CDR3 runs 14 residues. Germline V gene sequence: CDR1 SGHTA, CDR2 FQGTGA. The CDR3 here is CASSLNRAPGELFF. The CDR3 nucleotides read TGTGCCAGCAGCTTAAACAGGGCTCCCGGGGAGCTGTTTTTT. Looking up the rest from reference TRBV7-3 and TRBJ2-2 gives the full variable domain: GAGVSQTPSNKVTEKGKYVELRCDPISGHTALYWYRQSLGQGPEFLIYFQGTGAADDSGLPNDRFFAVRPEGSVSTLKIQRTERGDSAVYLCASSLNRAPGELFFGEGSRLTVL.

This chain joins TRBV7-9 and TRBJ2-2; possibly TRBD1 for D (5 bases). Looked up from germline, CDR1 is SEHNR and CDR2 is FQNEAQ (reference sequence). The V end lost 2 bases, the J end lost 7 bases, and 14 bases lay between the germline ends. CDR3 length: 15 amino acids. This CDR3 is CASSLSGYTGGELFF. The CDR3 DNA reads TGTGCCAGCAGCTTATCAGGGTATACGGGCGGGGAGCTGTTTTTT.

This chain uses TRBV28 with TRBJ1-2, with D possibly matching TRBD1 (6 bases). Per germline, CDR1 MDHEN and CDR2 SYDVKM. With 3 bases removed from V and 2 bases from J, the gap between germline ends came to 16 bases. The CDR3 totals 16 residues. The DNA for the CDR3 is TGTGCCAGCAGTTTCCCGGGGGCCCAAACCAACTATGGCTACACCTTC. Translating it yields CASSFPGAQTNYGYTF.

V and J are TRBV29-1 and TRBJ1-1; D is unclear. Looked up from germline, CDR1 is SQVTM and CDR2 is ANQGSEA. The CDR3 is 12 amino acids. V lost 4 bases to trimming and J lost 7 bases, with 13 bases between them. As DNA, the CDR3 is TGCAGCGTTGGCCCCGCGGGCCTTGAAGCTTTCTTT. It yields the protein CSVGPAGLEAFF. Full variable domain (rest looked up from reference TRBV29-1 and TRBJ1-1): SAVISQKPSRDICQRGTSLTIQCQVDSQVTMMFWYRQQPGQSLTLIATANQGSEATYESGFVIDKFPISRPNLTFSTLTVSNMSPEDSSIYLCSVGPAGLEAFFGQGTRLTVV.

The chain uses TRBV5-6 and TRBJ1-3; D is unclear. CDR3 size: 16 residues. Trimming pared 0 bases from V and 0 bases from J, leaving 10 bases between. CDR1 and CDR2 from the germline V gene are SGHDT and YYEEEE. The CDR3 loop is CASSLGRWSSGNTIYF. The CDR3, as DNA: TGTGCCAGCAGCTTGGGCAGATGGAGCTCTGGAAACACCATATATTTT.